This T cell receptor (beta chain) comes out of a study of blood T cell repertoires in COVID-19. Study information: Samples of COVID-19 (acute and convalescent) were obtained from the United States, Italy and Spain. Nucleic acid was either cDNA or gDNA, and it came from T cells, B-cell-depleted T cells, or PBMCs.

After removal of 6 bases from V and 0 bases from J, the junction contained 10 bases not matched to a gene. CDR1 is MDHEN and CDR2 is SYDVKM in the germline V gene. CDR3 size: 17 residues. Original methodology: Reference gene primer amplification gave nucleated cell count estimates. The protocol was immunoSEQ multiplex PCR, while the TCRdb copy is restricted to in-frame clones and leaves out a portion. The D gene and trimming were derived from the DNA, and the V and J assignments and clone size from that table. The sample yields roughly 100,000 clones, around 86% seen once. This receptor was obtained from a man aged 50-59 years with acute or convalescent COVID-19. This sequence joins TRBV28 and TRBJ1-3, with 8 bases lining up with TRBD1. Sequencing used peripheral blood. The CDR3 loop is CASSGQGPRNSGNTIYF. In DNA, the CDR3 is TGTGCCAGCAGCGGACAGGGACCCCGAAACTCTGGAAACACCATATATTTT. The whole variable domain, filled in from reference TRBV28 and TRBJ1-3, reads DVKVTQSSRYLVKRTGEKVFLECVQDMDHENMFWYRQDPGLGLRLIYFSYDVKMKEKGDIPEGYSVSREKKERFSLILESASTNQTSMYLCASSGQGPRNSGNTIYFGEGSWLTVV.